The 17 T cell receptor beta chains reported below all come from one sample, sequenced in a study of blood T cells in healthy people across ages. A second PCR of roughly 7 to 11 cycles used a sample-barcoded 5' primer and a J-beta primer mix. From the 5' RACE reads, TCRdb called clonotypes with MiXCR, one entry per CDR3 protein. The top ten hold approximately 23% of the sample, which has 700,000 to 950,000 distinct CDR3 sequences, 55% to 70% seen once. Sequenced sample: blood. These receptors all come from a young man in good health.

This clonotype was recorded only once. At one end the junction does not follow the germline gene, possibly because of a read error. The genes are TRBV3-1 and TRBJ2-1; D gene unclear. From germline, CDR1 is LGHDT and CDR2 YNNKEL (reference sequence). The CDR3 is 13 amino acids. CDR3 nucleotide sequence: TGTGCCAGCAACCAAATACGTGGCAATGAGCAGTTCTTC. Protein: CASNQIRGNEQFF.

CDR3 DNA: TGTGCCAGCAGCCAAGATTGGACAGGGCAGCAGCCCCAGCATTTT. It is translated as CASSQDWTGQQPQHF. This chain links TRBV4-2 with TRBJ1-5, with TRBD1 matching over 8 bases. J lost 7 bases, V lost 0 bases, and 5 bases had no gene match. The germline CDR1 and CDR2 sequences are LGHNA and YNFKEQ. There are 15 residues in the CDR3.

The chain links TRBV19 to TRBJ1-2; 10 bases are shared with TRBD1. V was clipped by 8 bases and J by 2 bases; unmatched bases: 5. Germline lookup yields CDR1 LNHDA and CDR2 SQIVND (reference sequence). The CDR3 length is 14 residues. CDR3 protein: CASRQGAGNYGYTF. For the CDR3, the DNA is TGTGCCAGTCGACAGGGGGCTGGAAACTATGGCTACACCTTC.

This chain uses TRBV7-9 with TRBJ2-2; possibly TRBD1 for D (6 bases). Trimming left V 5 bases short and J 0 bases short, with 10 bases between. The CDR3 loop spans 15 amino acids. Germline V gene lookup returns CDR1 SEHNR and CDR2 FQNEAQ (reference sequence). The CDR3 DNA reads TGTGCCAGCAGCATAGGACAGACGAACACCGGGGAGCTGTTTTTT. This gives the protein CASSIGQTNTGELFF.

This clonotype was detected only a few times. The rearrangement joins TRBV27 to TRBJ1-2, with 7 bases lining up with TRBD1. Germline values: CDR1 MNHEY, CDR2 SMNVEV (reference sequence). J gave up 7 bases and V 4 bases, and 9 bases lay outside the gene matches. The CDR3 is 14 residues long. The CDR3 sequence: CASSSTDRKGGYTF. DNA for the CDR3: TGTGCCAGCAGTTCCACGGACAGGAAAGGTGGCTACACCTTC.

In DNA form, the CDR3 reads TGCGCCAGCAGCCAAGTGGGGAGGGGGACCTACAATGAGCAGTACTTC. Amino acids: CASSQVGRGTYNEQYF. The J gene is TRBJ2-5, the V gene TRBV4-3; D may be TRBD2 (7 bases). The V end lost 1 base, the J end lost 11 bases, and 23 bases lay between the germline ends. Germline V gene lookup returns CDR1 LGHNA and CDR2 YSLEER. The CDR3 sequence is 16 residues long.

V and J are TRBV6-2 or TRBV6-3 and TRBJ2-7; D is uncertain. The CDR3 totals 13 residues. Germline CDR1 reads MNHEY; CDR2 reads SVGEGT. V lost 4 bases and J 6 bases, leaving 13 bases between the germline ends. DNA for the CDR3: TGTGCCAGCAGTTCTTCTAGGGTCTCCGAGCAGTACTTC. This sequence encodes CASSSSRVSEQYF.

The table lists this clonotype with a few counts. The chain joins TRBV7-2 to TRBJ2-7; possible D gene TRBD1, 5 bases. The CDR3 is 14 amino acids. V was clipped by 1 base and J by 0 bases, with 7 bases between them. The germline V gene encodes CDR1 SGHTA and CDR2 FQGNSA. The CDR3 DNA is TGTGCCAGCAGCTTAGGACAGCCCTCCTACGAGCAGTACTTC. It translates to CASSLGQPSYEQYF.

About this clonotype itself: The germline gene is not matched at one end of the junction; a read error may be the cause. The chain carries TRBV7-9 and TRBJ2-3; TRBD2 aligns across 7 bases. The CDR3 length is 15 residues. Germline assignment: CDR1 SEHNR and CDR2 FQNEAQ (reference sequence). The CDR3 sequence is CASSRREFSIDTQYF. The CDR3 DNA is TGTGCCAGCAGCCGGCGGGAGTTCAGCATAGATACGCAGTATTTT.

This rearrangement joins TRBV18 to TRBJ1-2, with D perhaps TRBD1 (6 bases). Germline-derived CDR1 and CDR2 are KGHSH and LQKENI. Trimming cost V 3 bases and J 0 bases, with 14 bases left between them. The CDR3 length is 16 residues. CDR3 sequence (DNA): TGTGCCAGCTCACCTAATCACAGGGTTACTAACTATGGCTACACCTTC. Translation: CASSPNHRVTNYGYTF.

The sample holds a few counts of this clonotype. The rearrangement links TRBV3-1 to TRBJ2-7, with D possibly matching TRBD2 (5 bases). Germline V lookup: CDR1 LGHDT, CDR2 YNNKEL (reference sequence). The CDR3 sequence is 15 residues long. Deletions cut 2 bases from V and 0 bases from J, with 11 bases between. CDR3 amino acids: CASSQLSGSSYEQYF. Written as DNA, the CDR3 is TGTGCCAGCAGCCAATTGTCGGGGAGCTCCTACGAGCAGTACTTC.

This clonotype was seen a handful of times. The chain has TRBV5-5 and TRBJ2-1; 9 nucleotides line up with TRBD1. The J segment lost 7 bases and the V segment lost 3 bases, leaving 5 bases of the junction unmatched. The CDR3 sequence is 14 residues long. Germline lookup yields CDR1 SGHKS and CDR2 YYEKEE (reference sequence). The CDR3 sequence is CASSSDRGGNEQFF. CDR3 sequence (DNA): TGTGCCAGCAGCTCGGACAGGGGTGGGAATGAGCAGTTCTTC.

The CDR3, as DNA: TGTGCCAGCAGCCCAATTGGGACTAGCGGGAGGGCCGGTAACATTCAGTACTTC. Its translation: CASSPIGTSGRAGNIQYF. The rearrangement uses TRBV4-2 and TRBJ2-4; 16 nucleotides match TRBD2. V dropped 4 bases and J dropped 7; count of bases not matched to a gene: 10. Germline CDR1 and CDR2: LGHNA and YNFKEQ. This CDR3 is built from 18 residues.

This clonotype was seen a few times. J is TRBJ2-1 and V is TRBV10-3; TRBD2 matches 10 bases. V dropped 2 bases and J dropped 9; count of bases not matched to a gene: 7. The CDR3 contains 15 residues. In germline, CDR1 is ENHRY, CDR2 SYGVKD. CDR3 sequence (DNA): TGTGCCATCAGTGAGGCGCTAGCGGGAGATGGTGAGCAGTTCTTC. Translating it yields CAISEALAGDGEQFF.

J is TRBJ1-1 and V is TRBV19; a weak D match, TRBD1 (5 bases). The CDR3 loop spans 11 amino acids. V was cut by 7 bases and J by 6 bases, with 9 bases left in between. The germline V gene has CDR1 LNHDA and CDR2 SQIVND (reference sequence). The CDR3 coding sequence is TGTGCCAGTATTTCAGGGCCTGAAGCTTTCTTT. As protein: CASISGPEAFF.

For the CDR3, the DNA is TGTGCCAGCAGCTTCCGGGACAGGGCCTGTAATGAGCAGTTCTTC. As protein: CASSFRDRACNEQFF. The chain links TRBV21-1 to TRBJ2-1; the D call TRBD1 from the table was never checked on the DNA. TRBV21-1 is designated a pseudogene. This CDR3 comprises 15 residues.

This chain joins TRBV11-2 and TRBJ2-3; TRBD2 agrees at 7 bases. Germline assignment: CDR1 SGHAT and CDR2 FQNNGV. J was trimmed by 6 bases and V by 5 bases; bases with no gene match: 14. There are 16 residues in the CDR3. Written as DNA, the CDR3 is TGTGCCAGCAGCCTGATAGCGGGCAAAAAGTCGGATACGCAGTATTTT. Amino acids: CASSLIAGKKSDTQYF. The full variable domain, in which reference TRBV11-2 and TRBJ2-3 provide the parts outside the CDR3, is EAGVAQSPRYKIIEKRQSVAFWCNPISGHATLYWYQQILGQGPKLLIQFQNNGVVDDSQLPKDRFSAERLKGVDSTLKIQPAKLEDSAVYLCASSLIAGKKSDTQYFGPGTRLTVL.